These T cell receptor beta chains were read from a single sample in a study of cytomegalovirus exposure and HLA in healthy donors. Assay used: immunoSEQ multiplex PCR; TCRdb lists only in-frame clones, some missing. The sample contains 60,000 to 80,000 clones, roughly two thirds of which appear only once. The sequenced sample consisted of PBMCs. These receptor sequences come from a man aged 25 to 40 in good health and CMV-seronegative. Each CDR3 is given with its conserved first and last residue. A D gene is named only where the DNA matches it firmly. Some rows have no size entry. The others give once, few or many, or a class for an expanded clone.

D | J | V | size | DNA | CDR3
- | TRBJ1-5 | TRBV21-1 | - | TGTGCCAGCAGCAAAGGACAGGGAAATCAGCCCCAGCATTTT | CASSKGQGNQPQHF
TRBD1 | TRBJ1-1 | TRBV7-2 | - | TGTGCCAGCGGCGGACAGGGGGCGAACACTGAAGCTTTCTTT | CASGGQGANTEAFF
- | TRBJ1-1 | TRBV5-4 | few | TGTGCCAGCAGCTCCTTGCCGACAGGAGTGAACACTGAAGCTTTCTTT | CASSSLPTGVNTEAFF
- | TRBJ1-1 | TRBV29-1 | - | TGCAGCGCGGCGGTCAGCGCTGAAGCTTTCTTT | CSAAVSAEAFF
TRBD2 | TRBJ2-5 | TRBV30 | - | TGTGCCTGGACTAGCGGGGGGGCCCAAGAGACCCAGTACTTC | CAWTSGGAQETQYF
- | TRBJ1-5 | TRBV7-8 | few | TGTGCCAGCAGCTTAGTGGCAGGGGACGGCAATCAGCCCCAGCATTTT | CASSLVAGDGNQPQHF
- | TRBJ1-5 | TRBV6-5 | - | TGTGCCAGCAACTACGGTAGGACAGCCCTGCAGCCCCAGCATTTT | CASNYGRTALQPQHF
TRBD1 | TRBJ1-1 | TRBV6-5 | - | TGTGCCAGCAGACCCCTTGGACAGGGTACTGAAGCTTTCTTT | CASRPLGQGTEAFF
TRBD1 | TRBJ1-1 | TRBV5-4 | - | TGTGCCAGCAGCTTCAACAGGGGAATGAACACTGAAGCTTTCTTT | CASSFNRGMNTEAFF
- | TRBJ2-5 | TRBV15 | - | TGTGCCACCAGCAGACAAGAGGGCCATTGGGAGACCCAGTACTTC | CATSRQEGHWETQYF
TRBD1 | TRBJ1-4 | TRBV13 | - | TGTGCCAGCAGCCAGGGGGCAGCAACTAATGAAAAACTGTTTTTT | CASSQGAATNEKLFF
- | TRBJ2-5 | TRBV21-1 | - | TGTGCCAGCAGCCCGCCTTTACCCAGGTATCAAGAGACCCAGTACTTC | CASSPPLPRYQETQYF
- | TRBJ2-1 | TRBV11-3 | - | TGTGCCAGCAGCAAAGACCCCCCCCCGGCGGGCAATGAGCAGTTCTTC | CASSKDPPPAGNEQFF
TRBD1 | TRBJ2-7 | TRBV6-1 | - | TGTGCCAGCAGTGAAAGGGGGACAGGGGACGAGCAGTACTTC | CASSERGTGDEQYF
- | TRBJ1-1 | TRBV18 | once | TGTGCCAGCTCACCCGGTCGGGGGTCGGCCACTGAAGCTTTCTTT | CASSPGRGSATEAFF
- | TRBJ2-7 | TRBV6-6 | - | TGTGCCAGCTCCCTAGGGCGGGGCTCCTACGAGCAGTACTTC | CASSLGRGSYEQYF
- | TRBJ2-3 | TRBV7-8 | - | TGTGCCAGCAGCTTATTCGGCGGGCGGCAAGATACGCAGTATTTT | CASSLFGGRQDTQYF
- | TRBJ1-5 | TRBV5-8 | - | TGTGCCAGCAGCTTGGGGGGACTTCGGCTAAATCAGCCCCAGCATTTT | CASSLGGLRLNQPQHF
TRBD2 | TRBJ2-3 | TRBV6-4 | - | TGTGCCAGCAGTGAAGGAGCGGGGGGCACAGATACGCAGTATTTT | CASSEGAGGTDTQYF
TRBD2 | TRBJ2-3 | TRBV6-5 | - | TGTGCCATCGGGGCTACTAGCGGTGGACGCGGGCAGTATTTT | CAIGATSGGRGQYF
TRBD1 | TRBJ2-7 | TRBV7-8 | - | TGTGCCAGCAGCACGCGACGGGACAGGATCTCCTACGAGCAGTACTTC | CASSTRRDRISYEQYF